The next 27 T cell receptor beta chains were all read from a single sample in a study of T cells in Graves' hyperthyroidism and ophthalmopathy. What was amplified from RNA transcripts were TCR beta CDR3 regions. The HTBI primer set drove a first-round RT-PCR of the TCR CDR3. TCRdb independently ran MiXCR on the multiplex PCR reads; one entry per CDR3 protein. Here the sample spans 400,000 to 500,000 distinct CDR3 sequences, roughly 14% being singletons. Sequencing was performed on blood. These receptors were collected from a man younger than 30 with Graves' ophthalmopathy.

This clonotype was recorded many times. The chain has TRBV30 and TRBJ1-2; TRBD1 aligns across 7 bases. With 2 bases clipped from V and 7 bases from J, the junction kept 4 bases outside the gene matches. The CDR3 runs to 12 residues. The V gene's germline CDR1 is GTSNPN and CDR2 SVGIG (reference sequence). The CDR3 nucleotides read TGTGCCTGGAGTACCACAGGGGCTGGCTACACCTTC. This translates into CAWSTTGAGYTF. The full variable domain, in which reference TRBV30 and TRBJ1-2 provide the parts outside the CDR3, is SQTIHQWPATLVQPVGSPLSLECTVEGTSNPNLYWYRQAAGRGLQLLFYSVGIGQISSEVPQNLSASRPQDRQFILSSKKLLLSDSGFYLCAWSTTGAGYTFGSGTRLTVV.

J is TRBJ1-5 and V is TRBV7-2; D not resolved. This CDR3 has 10 residues. Germline V gene sequence: CDR1 SGHTA, CDR2 FQGNSA. V gave up 3 bases and J gave up 7 bases, with 1 base separating them. CDR3 DNA: TGTGCCAGCAGCTTCCAGCCCCAGCATTTT. Translated: CASSFQPQHF. Complete variable domain (other parts from reference TRBV7-2 and TRBJ1-5): GAGVSQSPSNKVTEKGKDVELRCDPISGHTALYWYRQSLGQGLEFLIYFQGNSAPDKSGLPSDRFSAERTGGSVSTLTIQRTQQEDSAVYLCASSFQPQHFGDGTRLSIL.

The chain is built from TRBV7-9 and TRBJ2-2; D might be TRBD2 (6 bases). Trimming left V 8 bases short and J 3 bases short, with 22 bases between. Germline lookup yields CDR1 SEHNR and CDR2 FQNEAQ (reference sequence). The CDR3 is 17 residues long. In nucleotides, the CDR3 is TGTGCCAGCCCACGGTGGAGGCCCGGGGAGGACACCGGGGAGCTGTTTTTT. Residues: CASPRWRPGEDTGELFF.

This clonotype was seen at least ten times. The rearrangement joins TRBV11-2 to TRBJ1-3; tentatively, D is TRBD1 (6 bases). The CDR3 runs 16 residues. In germline, CDR1 is SGHAT, CDR2 FQNNGV. The V gene lost 3 bases and the J gene lost 3 bases, with 15 bases spanning the gap. The CDR3 reads CASSFKQGVYGNTIYF. CDR3 bases: TGTGCCAGCAGCTTTAAACAGGGAGTGTATGGAAACACCATATATTTT.

The chain carries TRBV7-9 and TRBJ2-7; 14 bases map to TRBD2. After removal of 5 bases from V and 5 bases from J, the junction contained 11 bases not matched to a gene. CDR1 and CDR2 (germline): SEHNR, FQNEAQ (reference sequence). The CDR3 has 17 residues. This CDR3 reads CASSHMGTSGSWDEQYF. DNA of the CDR3: TGTGCCAGCAGCCACATGGGGACTAGCGGGAGTTGGGACGAGCAGTACTTC.

This clonotype was detected ten times or more. The J gene is TRBJ2-1, the V gene TRBV12-3 or TRBV12-4; D unclear. The CDR3 spans 17 residues. Trimming took 5 bases from V and 0 from J, leaving 17 bases between them. The CDR3 DNA reads as TGTGCCAGCAGTCCAGATCTGTACTTCAGCTCCTACAATGAGCAGTTCTTC. Translated: CASSPDLYFSSYNEQFF.

This chain joins TRBV27 and TRBJ1-6; 10 bases are shared with TRBD1. CDR3 size: 14 residues. Germline-derived CDR1 and CDR2 are MNHEY and SMNVEV (reference sequence). Trimming took 6 bases from V and 10 from J; bases not matched to a gene: 6. The CDR3 DNA reads as TGTGCCAGCAGACCGACAGGGGGCTACTCACCCCTCCACTTT. It is translated as CASRPTGGYSPLHF.

The chain couples TRBV19 to TRBJ2-1, with D perhaps matching TRBD2 (6 bases). The CDR3 sequence is 14 residues long. Germline V gene sequence: CDR1 LNHDA, CDR2 SQIVND (reference sequence). The V end was cut by 3 bases, the J end by 3 bases, with 9 bases between. DNA for the CDR3: TGTGCCAGTAGTATCGGGGGACTCTACAATGAGCAGTTCTTC. Its translation: CASSIGGLYNEQFF.

This sequence joins TRBV2 and TRBJ2-7; no clear D gene. V lost 7 bases and J 0 bases, leaving 10 bases between the germline ends. The germline V gene has CDR1 SNHLY and CDR2 FYNNEI. CDR3 size: 13 residues. The CDR3, as DNA: TGTGCCAGCACGCGTGACTTCTCCTACGAGCAGTACTTC. This sequence encodes CASTRDFSYEQYF.

The chain recombines TRBV7-9 with TRBJ1-5; D is unresolved. This CDR3 spans 16 amino acids. Germline-derived CDR1 and CDR2 are SEHNR and FQNEAQ (reference sequence). Trimming cost V 1 base and J 1 base, with 11 bases left between them. CDR3 residues: CASSLGLGWSNQPQHF. The DNA of the CDR3 is TGTGCCAGCAGCTTAGGGTTGGGTTGGAGCAATCAGCCCCAGCATTTT. Based on the CDR3 plus reference TRBV7-9 and TRBJ1-5, the full variable domain is DTGVSQNPRHKITKRGQNVTFRCDPISEHNRLYWYRQTLGQGPEFLTYFQNEAQLEKSRLLSDRFSAERPKGSFSTLEIQRTEQGDSAMYLCASSLGLGWSNQPQHFGDGTRLSIL.

V is TRBV10-3 and J is TRBJ2-5, with D hard to call. V was clipped by 4 bases and J by 4 bases, with 10 bases between them. CDR3 length: 13 amino acids. CDR1 and CDR2 from the germline V gene are ENHRY and SYGVKD. The CDR3 coding sequence is TGTGCCATCAGTGGTCAGAGAGGAGAGACCCAGTACTTC. Translated: CAISGQRGETQYF.

This clonotype was seen more than once but under ten times. This chain joins TRBV6-1 and TRBJ2-5; 7 bases fit TRBD1. CDR1 and CDR2 from the germline V gene are MNHNS and SASEGT. The V and J ends lost 6 bases and 5 bases, in that order; junction bases with no gene match: 6. The CDR3 runs to 13 residues. The CDR3 coding sequence is TGTGCCAGCAGGTTGACAGGGCAGGAGACCCAGTACTTC. The encoded protein is CASRLTGQETQYF.

This clonotype was counted at least ten times. The rearrangement joins TRBV7-6 to TRBJ2-7; D is possibly TRBD1 (5 bases). Looked up from germline, CDR1 is SGHVS and CDR2 is FNYEAQ. The CDR3 has 15 amino acids. V was trimmed by 1 base and J by 2 bases, leaving 12 bases between them. CDR3 in DNA: TGTGCCAGCAGCTTAGAGCAGGGTCTTACCTACGAGCAGTACTTC. It is translated as CASSLEQGLTYEQYF.

Many counts were recorded for this clonotype. This chain joins TRBV11-2 and TRBJ2-7; D may be TRBD2 (7 bases). V lost 8 bases, J lost 2 bases, and 16 bases lay in between. The V gene's germline CDR1 is SGHAT and CDR2 FQNNGV. The CDR3 runs to 14 residues. CDR3: CASGTGGTTYEQYF. The CDR3 DNA is TGTGCCAGCGGAACGGGGGGCACCACCTACGAGCAGTACTTC.

This clonotype showed up just a few times. The chain recombines TRBV18 with TRBJ2-2, with 10 bases lining up with TRBD2. Losses at the gene ends were 3 bases for V and 4 bases for J; bases not matched to a gene: 2. Germline V gene lookup returns CDR1 KGHSH and CDR2 LQKENI. The CDR3 has 15 amino acids. In DNA, the CDR3 is TGTGCCAGCTCACCCGGACTAGCGGTCACCGGGGAGCTGTTTTTT. Translated: CASSPGLAVTGELFF.

This clonotype showed up many times. Here the CDR3 reads CASRGILAGGSQETQYF. The CDR3 bases are TGCGCCAGCAGGGGGATACTAGCGGGAGGTTCGCAAGAGACCCAGTACTTC. The V gene is TRBV5-1, the J gene TRBJ2-5, with 12 bases matching TRBD2. V trimming: 5 bases; J trimming: 2 bases; junction bases outside the gene matches: 10. This CDR3 has 17 amino acids. Germline V gene sequence: CDR1 SGHRS, CDR2 YFSETQ. Full variable domain (rest looked up from reference TRBV5-1 and TRBJ2-5): KAGVTQTPRYLIKTRGQQVTLSCSPISGHRSVSWYQQTPGQGLQFLFEYFSETQRNKGNFPGRFSGRQFSNSRSEMNVSTLELGDSALYLCASRGILAGGSQETQYFGPGTRLLVL.

The gene calls are TRBV29-1 and TRBJ2-3; TRBD2 aligns across 11 bases. CDR3 length equals 16 residues. The ends lost 6 bases at V and 0 bases at J; junction bases unmatched: 8. Germline V gene lookup returns CDR1 SQVTM and CDR2 ANQGSEA. The CDR3 loop reads CSVGTSGTSSTDTQYF. CDR3 coding DNA: TGCAGCGTGGGGACTAGCGGAACATCTAGCACAGATACGCAGTATTTT.

This clonotype has at least ten counts. The chain joins TRBV24-1 to TRBJ2-5; 8 bases map to TRBD2. Germline loops: CDR1 KGHDR, CDR2 SFDVKD. Losses at the gene ends were 4 bases for V and 1 base for J; bases not matched to a gene: 7. The CDR3 consists of 16 residues. The CDR3 protein is CATSDLAAGAQETQYF. The CDR3 coding sequence is TGTGCCACCAGTGACCTTGCAGCGGGGGCCCAAGAGACCCAGTACTTC.

This clonotype was seen just once. A much larger clone sits a single nucleotide away, making a read error possible. The chain is built from TRBV24-1 and TRBJ2-5; D possibly corresponds to TRBD1 (6 bases). V gave up 2 bases and J gave up 7 bases, with 16 bases separating them. The germline gives CDR1 KGHDR, CDR2 SFDVKD. The CDR3 totals 15 residues. The CDR3 DNA reads TGTGCCACCAGTGATTGGGTACAGGGTGGGGGGACCCAGTACTTC. Translated, it gives CATSDWVQGGGTQYF.

The count of this clonotype is one. V usage is TRBV5-6 and J usage is TRBJ2-1; 15 positions match TRBD2. The ends lost 3 bases at V and 4 bases at J; junction bases unmatched: 5. The CDR3 runs to 17 residues. Germline V gives CDR1 SGHDT, CDR2 YYEEEE. CDR3 bases: TGTGCCAGCAGCTCGGGACTAGCGGGGGGATTATACAATGAGCAGTTCTTC. It encodes CASSSGLAGGLYNEQFF. The full variable domain, with the rest looked up from reference TRBV5-6 and TRBJ2-1, is DAGVTQSPTHLIKTRGQQVTLRCSPKSGHDTVSWYQQALGQGPQFIFQYYEEEERQRGNFPDRFSGHQFPNYSSELNVNALLLGDSALYLCASSSGLAGGLYNEQFFGPGTRLTVL.

V usage is TRBV19 and J usage is TRBJ2-1; 8 nucleotides line up with TRBD2. The ends lost 5 bases at V and 8 bases at J; junction bases unmatched: 11. This CDR3 has 15 amino acids. Germline CDR1 is LNHDA and CDR2 is SQIVND (reference sequence). CDR3 nucleotides: TGTGCCAGTAGTTCCCTCCGGGAGGGCAGGTATGAGCAGTTCTTC. Its protein is CASSSLREGRYEQFF.

The sample holds many counts of this clonotype. The gene calls are TRBV5-1 and TRBJ2-2; tentative D call: TRBD1 (6 bases). Trimming removed 2 bases at V and 2 bases at J, with 13 bases between. This CDR3 spans 16 amino acids. Germline V gene lookup returns CDR1 SGHRS and CDR2 YFSETQ. The CDR3 DNA reads as TGCGCCAGCAGCTTCATCGGGACAACCAACACCGGGGAGCTGTTTTTT. Its protein is CASSFIGTTNTGELFF.

This clonotype was detected a few times. V gene TRBV19 combines with J gene TRBJ2-7; TRBD1 aligns across 10 bases. CDR3 size: 14 residues. Unmatched junction bases numbered 7, after V lost 5 bases and J lost 6 bases. CDR1 LNHDA and CDR2 SQIVND come from the germline V gene (reference sequence). The CDR3 region has the DNA TGTGCCAGTAGTCTGACCGGGACAGGGGCCGAGCAGTACTTC. Translated, it gives CASSLTGTGAEQYF.

This clonotype occurred a few times. This chain uses TRBV10-3 with TRBJ2-7; D unclear. The V and J ends lost 0 bases and 0 bases respectively, with 9 bases between them. There are 15 residues in the CDR3. Germline V gene data show CDR1 as ENHRY and CDR2 as SYGVKD. The CDR3 nucleotides are TGTGCCATCAGTGAGTCAACAGTCACCTCCTACGAGCAGTACTTC. Its translation is CAISESTVTSYEQYF.

The rearrangement links TRBV10-2 to TRBJ2-1; D call uncertain. This CDR3 comprises 12 residues. V lost 10 bases and J 6 bases, leaving 13 bases between the germline ends. Germline CDR1 WSHSY, CDR2 SAAADI. The CDR3 sequence is CATHKAPNEQFF. In nucleotides, the CDR3 is TGCGCCACCCACAAGGCCCCCAATGAGCAGTTCTTC.

This clonotype has a count of ten or more. This chain connects TRBV15 to TRBJ2-1; D might be TRBD2 (6 bases). CDR1 and CDR2 (germline): LNHNV, YYDKDF (reference sequence). The length of the CDR3 is 13 residues. V was pared by 8 bases and J by 6 bases, with 14 bases between. DNA for the CDR3: TGTGCCACCTGGGGCGGGAAGGCCAATGAGCAGTTCTTC. This sequence encodes CATWGGKANEQFF.

This clonotype was counted at least ten times. In DNA, the CDR3 is TGCGCCAGCAGCTTGATCACGAGGGGCCTCTACGAGCAGTACTTC. It translates to CASSLITRGLYEQYF. The chain has TRBV5-1 and TRBJ2-7; D may match TRBD1 or TRBD2 (5 bases each). Between the trimmed V and J ends, which lost 1 base and 3 bases, there was a span of 14 bases. The V gene's germline CDR1 is SGHRS and CDR2 YFSETQ. The CDR3 spans 15 residues.